These 15 T cell receptor beta chains came from one sample sequenced in a study of blood T cell repertoires in COVID-19. Repertoires were generated with immunoSEQ multiplex PCR, while TCRdb's copy carries only in-frame clones and drops some. The sample holds 150,000 to 200,000 clones, roughly nine tenths seen once. Sample: peripheral blood. The receptors shown here come from a woman over 75 in a cohort sampled during active or convalescent COVID-19.

The chain recombines TRBV27 with TRBJ2-1, with TRBD1 matching 8 bases. The V and J ends lost 4 bases and 7 bases, in that order; junction bases with no gene match: 9. The CDR3 has 15 residues. The germline gives CDR1 MNHEY, CDR2 SMNVEV (reference sequence). The CDR3 DNA reads as TGTGCCAGCAGTTCCCTGGACAGGGTGGAAAATGAGCAGTTCTTC. Translating it yields CASSSLDRVENEQFF.

This clone was observed a few times. The rearrangement links TRBV10-3 to TRBJ1-4; 7 positions match TRBD1. This CDR3 is 14 amino acids long. Germline V gives CDR1 ENHRY, CDR2 SYGVKD. The trim removed 3 bases at V and 3 bases at J, leaving 1 base unmatched. This CDR3 is CAISDGTANEKLFF. The CDR3 nucleotides are TGTGCCATCAGTGACGGGACAGCTAATGAAAAACTGTTTTTT.

This clone showed up just once. V gene TRBV28 combines with J gene TRBJ2-5; D gene unclear. V was cut by 2 bases and J by 4 bases, with 5 bases left in between. Per the germline V gene, CDR1 is MDHEN and CDR2 is SYDVKM. The CDR3 extends over 12 amino acids. The CDR3, as DNA: TGTGCCAGCAGTTTAGTGCGAGAGACCCAGTACTTC. It translates to CASSLVRETQYF.

This clone came up once. The chain carries TRBV5-1 and TRBJ2-1; 9 nucleotides agree with TRBD1. Per germline, CDR1 SGHRS and CDR2 YFSETQ. The length of the CDR3 is 15 residues. V shed 6 bases, J shed 8 bases, and the junction held 12 bases outside the gene matches. CDR3 region: CASKIQGASSHEQFF. For the CDR3, the DNA is TGCGCCAGCAAAATACAGGGGGCGAGTTCCCATGAGCAGTTCTTC.

The chain joins TRBV6-2 or TRBV6-3 to TRBJ1-6; D is undetermined. Trimming cost V 0 bases and J 3 bases, with 6 bases left between them. The V gene's germline CDR1 is MNHEY and CDR2 SVGEGT. The CDR3 is made up of 15 amino acids. The CDR3 here is CASSYSRGYNSPLHF. CDR3 sequence (DNA): TGTGCCAGCAGTTACTCGAGAGGCTATAATTCACCCCTCCACTTT.

The chain combines TRBV7-9 with TRBJ2-3, with 14 nucleotides matching TRBD2. CDR3 length: 17 residues. V trimming: 5 bases; J trimming: 5 bases; junction bases outside the gene matches: 9. Looked up from germline, CDR1 is SEHNR and CDR2 is FQNEAQ (reference sequence). CDR3 DNA sequence: TGTGCCAGCAGCCCAATAGGGACTAGCGGGAGTCAAGATACGCAGTATTTT. It encodes CASSPIGTSGSQDTQYF.

This chain connects TRBV12-3 or TRBV12-4 to TRBJ2-7, with D unresolved. V was shortened by 3 bases and J by 6 bases, with 9 bases between the two germline ends. This CDR3 is built from 12 residues. CDR3 sequence: CASSFPHGEQYF. The CDR3 coding sequence is TGTGCCAGCAGTTTCCCGCACGGCGAGCAGTACTTC.

This clone was seen a single time. This chain uses TRBV6-5 with TRBJ2-3, with a tentative D call TRBD2 (6 bases). In germline, CDR1 is MNHEY, CDR2 SVGAGI. CDR3 length: 15 amino acids. Trimming left V 5 bases short and J 5 bases short, with 17 bases between. CDR3 DNA: TGTGCCAGCAGTAAGGGATGGGGGGTTGTAGATACGCAGTATTTT. Protein: CASSKGWGVVDTQYF.

This clone has only one observation. This CDR3 is CASSFEGVEYV. Here the CDR3 DNA reads TGCGCCAGCAGCTTCGAGGGAGTGGAGTACGTC. The V gene is TRBV5-1, the J gene TRBJ2-7; D perhaps matches TRBD2 (5 bases). The CDR3 length is 11 residues. CDR1 is SGHRS, CDR2 YFSETQ, per germline. V lost 2 bases, J lost 11 bases, and 11 bases lay in between.

Points on this clone: Distinct nucleotide sequences in the sample also encode this CDR3. The chain has TRBV11-2 and TRBJ1-2; the match to TRBD1 covers 8 bases. With V trimmed by 5 bases and J by 2 bases, 4 bases remained unmatched. Germline V gene sequence: CDR1 SGHAT, CDR2 FQNNGV. The CDR3 loop spans 14 amino acids. The CDR3 protein is CASSSRGPNYGYTF. The CDR3 DNA follows: TGTGCCAGCAGCAGCAGGGGGCCCAACTATGGCTACACCTTC.

The chain links TRBV19 to TRBJ1-4; the D gene is possibly TRBD1 (6 bases). This CDR3 spans 14 amino acids. Germline CDR1 reads LNHDA; CDR2 reads SQIVND (reference sequence). V was shortened by 6 bases and J by 8 bases, with 16 bases between the two germline ends. The CDR3 DNA reads TGTGCCAGTAGCAAACCGTACAGGGAGGAAAAACTGTTTTTT. This encodes CASSKPYREEKLFF.

The CDR3 DNA reads TGTGCCAGTAGACAAACCAGCGGGAGGGGAGAGACCCAGTACTTC. Translated: CASRQTSGRGETQYF. V gene TRBV19 combines with J gene TRBJ2-5; 10 bases are shared with TRBD2. V trimming: 6 bases; J trimming: 4 bases; junction bases outside the gene matches: 8. CDR3 length: 15 amino acids. Germline loops: CDR1 LNHDA, CDR2 SQIVND (reference sequence). The full variable domain, its missing parts supplied by reference TRBV19 and TRBJ2-5, is DGGITQSPKYLFRKEGQNVTLSCEQNLNHDAMYWYRQDPGQGLRLIYYSQIVNDFQKGDIAEGYSVSREKKESFPLTVTSAQKNPTAFYLCASRQTSGRGETQYFGPGTRLLVL.

This clone was seen once. The V and J genes are TRBV6-6 and TRBJ2-5, with 11 bases lining up with TRBD1. Germline trimming cut 0 bases from V and 4 bases from J; bases unmatched to any gene: 1. CDR1 is MNHNY and CDR2 is SVGAGI in the germline V gene (reference sequence). CDR3 length: 15 amino acids. In DNA form, the CDR3 reads TGTGCCAGCAGTTACTCTGGGACAGGGGGAGAGACCCAGTACTTC. This codes for CASSYSGTGGETQYF.

The chain employs TRBV6-6 and TRBJ1-5, with 10 bases matching TRBD1. Germline CDR1 MNHNY, CDR2 SVGAGI (reference sequence). This CDR3 has 13 residues. The V gene end was trimmed by 5 bases and the J gene end by 7 bases; junction bases not matched to a gene: 2. This chain's CDR3 is CASSGTGVQPQHF. In nucleotides, the CDR3 is TGTGCCAGCAGTGGGACAGGGGTCCAGCCCCAGCATTTT.

This clone came up a few times. The chain carries TRBV6-5 and TRBJ2-2; possibly TRBD1 for D (6 bases). Trimming cost V 6 bases and J 3 bases, with 14 bases left between them. This CDR3 region has 15 residues. The germline V gene encodes CDR1 MNHEY and CDR2 SVGAGI. The CDR3, as DNA: TGTGCCAGCAGCCCACCGGGACACTACACCGGGGAGCTGTTTTTT. It translates to CASSPPGHYTGELFF.